Given below is one T cell receptor beta chain in context. This clone is a singleton in its sample. Its antigen is unknown. No base-level quality is on record; no much larger clone is a single base apart. The entire amount of isolated RNA was reverse transcribed using the High Capacity cDNA Reverse Transcription Kit, so the sequenced TCRB transcripts were expressed ones. Naive, central memory and regulatory T cell samples underwent deep immunoSEQ sequencing, averaging around 3.7 million total reads per sample. After sorted cells were lysed in RLT buffer, RNA was extracted with DNase-treated RNeasy Micro or Mini kits, with the choice depending on cell number. Each cell subset was processed separately to prevent cross-contamination, with patient and healthy donor samples processed together. Using the immunoSEQ multiplex PCR, TCRB sequences were amplified from cDNA into 87-bp fragments spanning the CDR3 region. Sequencing of the amplicons was performed on the Illumina HiSeq platform. Processing in the source paper ran as follows. PCR bias was corrected computationally using synthetic template baselines, and reads within Hamming distance 2 were collapsed, with unmergeable singletons discarded. Reads were aligned against IMGT to assign V, D and J genes, CDR3 length and insertions or deletions at six rearrangement sites. Clonotype counts were normalized to sorted cell number within each subset before computing true diversity and Gini coefficients with the tcR R package. The overlap coefficient, calculated on TCRB nucleotide sequences, was used to measure repertoire sharing. Held by TCRdb, this immuneACCESS table contains in-frame sequences only and omits some clones. Under half of the omission traces to an unresolved V gene where checked; the cause of the rest is unknown. Clone size and V and J calls were adopted from that table, with D and trimming inferred from the DNA. For this sample there are 40,000 to 45,000 clones; roughly 49% appear just once. The ten largest clones take up 2% to 2.5% of the sample.

The data are from a study of beta chain features in type 1 diabetes (dated by TCRdb to the late 2010s). Regarding the study in general: No differences in mean age, gender distribution, total cell number or subset yield were found between patients and healthy donors. Regulatory and stem cell-like memory subsets were obtained from only 8 patients and roughly 8 healthy donors, while naive and central memory subsets were obtained from all 30 or so donors. The study compared TCRB repertoires of sorted circulating CD4+ T cell subsets between recently diagnosed type 1 diabetes patients and matched healthy donors. A total of just under 110,000,000 sorted cells were examined across all samples, and RNA yield correlated strongly with the number of cells per subset. Broad study findings and their caveats: Naive, central memory and regulatory TCRB repertoires appeared to be more alike among patients than among healthy donors. PCR may preferentially amplify shorter templates, but because patient and control samples were amplified and corrected together, any resulting skew would affect both groups equally. Because cDNA rather than genomic DNA was sequenced, highly expressing activated cells could have been over-represented, although no difference in activation and CD3 levels was found between groups. Only small numbers of individuals were included in the HLA sub-analyses, which left unresolved whether HLA type had any influence on TCRB rearrangement. In all four CD4+ subsets, TCRB CDR3 length was moderately but significantly shorter in type 1 diabetes patients. At VDJ recombination sites, type 1 diabetes patients had fewer insertions and more deleted nucleotides, which implies abnormalities in thymic rearrangement.

CDR1 and CDR2, looked up from the germline V gene, are MNHEY and SVGAGI. The CDR3 sequence holds 15 residues, the cysteine and phenylalanine included. Only CDR3 DNA is held: 45 bases, read in frame from base 1. V loses 4 bases of germline sequence and J loses 5 bases, and the interval between the two ends is 12 bases. Each donor gave one peripheral blood draw, averaging roughly 120 mL, which was collected into heparinised tubes. A BD FACSAria II and a panel including CD45RO, CCR7, CD25, CD127, CD95 and CD27 were used to sort naive, central memory, regulatory and stem cell-like memory CD4+ T cells. A purity above 95% was achieved for all sorted populations. PBMCs were isolated immediately by Lymphoprep density gradient centrifugation and stained directly without culture. So that batch effects would be minimized, each experiment stained and sorted samples in pairs, pairing one healthy donor with one patient.

The rearrangement joined TRBV6-5 to TRBJ1-6; the D gene remains uncertain. The sample consisted of Tregs from blood. In the paper's terms, the cell subset or site label means: regulatory CD4+ T cells. The source is a woman aged 18-29 years in good health. CDR3 loop: CASSSQTRNNSPLHF. The sequenced DNA is TGTGCCAGCAGTTCCCAGACAAGGAATAATTCACCCCTCCACTTT.